This TCR beta chain was retrieved from a study of technical replicates of blood from a few donors. The V gene's germline CDR1 is ENHRY and CDR2 SYGVKD. The CDR3 has 17 amino acids. The V segment lost 1 base and the J segment 5 bases; nucleotides outside the gene matches: 7. The table came from immunoSEQ multiplex PCR; TCRdb's copy has only in-frame clones and leaves some out. This table holds approximately 79,000 clones, about 91% found once. The material sequenced was T cells isolated from PBMCs. The sequence was collected from a human donor in good health. The chain couples TRBV10-3 to TRBJ2-1, with 11 bases lining up with TRBD2. The CDR3 sequence: CAISEFLSSGRNNEQFF. CDR3 coding DNA: TGTGCCATCAGTGAGTTCCTTTCTAGCGGGAGGAACAATGAGCAGTTCTTC.